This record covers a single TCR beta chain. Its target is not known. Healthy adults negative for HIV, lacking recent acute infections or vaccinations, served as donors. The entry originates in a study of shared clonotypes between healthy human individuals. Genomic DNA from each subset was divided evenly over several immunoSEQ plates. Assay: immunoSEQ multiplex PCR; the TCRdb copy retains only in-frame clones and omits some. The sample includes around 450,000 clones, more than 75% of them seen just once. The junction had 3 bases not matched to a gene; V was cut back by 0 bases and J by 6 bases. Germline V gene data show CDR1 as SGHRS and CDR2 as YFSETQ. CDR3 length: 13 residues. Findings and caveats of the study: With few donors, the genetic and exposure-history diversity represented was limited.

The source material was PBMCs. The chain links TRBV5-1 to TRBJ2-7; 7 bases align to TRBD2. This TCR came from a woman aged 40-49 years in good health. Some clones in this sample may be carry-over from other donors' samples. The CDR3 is CASSLARGVEQYF. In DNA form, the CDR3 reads TGCGCCAGCAGCTTGGCCCGGGGGGTCGAGCAGTACTTC.